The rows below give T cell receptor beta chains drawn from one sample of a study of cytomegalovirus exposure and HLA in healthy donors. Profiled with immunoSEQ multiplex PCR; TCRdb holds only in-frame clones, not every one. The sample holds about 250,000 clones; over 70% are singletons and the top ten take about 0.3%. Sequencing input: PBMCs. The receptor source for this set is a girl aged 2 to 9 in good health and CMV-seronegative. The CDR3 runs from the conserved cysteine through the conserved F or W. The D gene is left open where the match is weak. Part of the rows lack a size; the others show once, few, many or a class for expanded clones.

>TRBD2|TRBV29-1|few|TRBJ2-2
TGCAGCGTTAGGGTACTAGCGGGGGGGAACACCGGGGAGCTGTTTTTT
CSVRVLAGGNTGELFF
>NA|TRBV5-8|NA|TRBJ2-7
TGTGCCAGCAGCTTGGAGGACTATTACTACGAGCAGTACTTC
CASSLEDYYYEQYF
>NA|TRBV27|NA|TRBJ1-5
TGTGCCAGCAGTCCTAACAGTGCCAATCAGCCCCAGCATTTT
CASSPNSANQPQHF
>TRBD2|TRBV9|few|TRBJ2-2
TGTGCCAGCAGCGTAGGCGGGGGAAGGTCCGGGGAGCTGTTTTTT
CASSVGGGRSGELFF
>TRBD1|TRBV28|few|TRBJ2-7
TGTGCCAGCAGTTTCGGGACAGGTGAAAACGGCGAGCAGTACTTC
CASSFGTGENGEQYF
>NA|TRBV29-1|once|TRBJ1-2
TGCAGCGTTGAGTTCGGGGAACACTATGGCTACACCTTC
CSVEFGEHYGYTF
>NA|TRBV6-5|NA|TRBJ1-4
TGTGCCAGCACCGAACGCTGGGGGCTTCAGGAAAAACTGTTTTTT
CASTERWGLQEKLFF
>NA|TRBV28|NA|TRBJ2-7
TGTGCCAGCACCTTTGGGGGGTCCGGATACGAGCAGTACTTC
CASTFGGSGYEQYF
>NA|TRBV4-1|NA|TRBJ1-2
TGCGCCAGCAGCCAAGTTGACAGGTCCTACTATGGCTACACCTTC
CASSQVDRSYYGYTF
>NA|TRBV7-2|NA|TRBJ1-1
TGTGCCAGCAGCTTAGGTCAGGGCAACACTGAAGCTTTCTTT
CASSLGQGNTEAFF
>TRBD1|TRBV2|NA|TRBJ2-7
TGTGCCAGCAGTCTAGACAGGGCCCTCTCCTACGAGCAGTACTTC
CASSLDRALSYEQYF
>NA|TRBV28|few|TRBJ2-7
TGTGCCAGCAGCCCAGGTTACGAGCAGTACTTC
CASSPGYEQYF
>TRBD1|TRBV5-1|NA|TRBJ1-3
TGCGCCAGCAGACAGGGGCCCCCTGGAAACACCATATATTTT
CASRQGPPGNTIYF
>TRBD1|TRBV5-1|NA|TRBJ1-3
TGCGCCAGCAGCCCTCACCCTCCGGGACAGGCTGGAAACACCATATATTTT
CASSPHPPGQAGNTIYF
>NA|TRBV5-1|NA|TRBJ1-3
TGCGCCAGCAGCTTGGACAACCCTTCCTCTGGAAACACCATATATTTT
CASSLDNPSSGNTIYF
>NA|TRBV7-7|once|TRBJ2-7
TGTGCCAGCAGTTCAGACAGCTCCTACGAGCAGTACTTC
CASSSDSSYEQYF
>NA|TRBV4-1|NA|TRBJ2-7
TGCGCCAGCAGCCACTTTTACGGTCAGGGCGGCTCCTACGAGCAGTACTTC
CASSHFYGQGGSYEQYF
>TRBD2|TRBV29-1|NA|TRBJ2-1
TGCAGCGTTGGACTAGCGGGGTACAATGAGCAGTTCTTC
CSVGLAGYNEQFF
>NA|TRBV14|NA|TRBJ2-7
TGTGCCAGCAGCCAAGGGGCAGGGGGGCCCTACGAGCAGTACTTC
CASSQGAGGPYEQYF
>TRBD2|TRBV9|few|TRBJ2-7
TGTGCCAGCAGCCCTGGGACTAGCGGATACGAGCAGTACTTC
CASSPGTSGYEQYF
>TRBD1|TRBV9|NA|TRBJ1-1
TGTGCCAGCAGCGTTCAGGGGGCGAACACTGAAGCTTTCTTT
CASSVQGANTEAFF